This TCR beta chain was sequenced during a study of T cells in Graves' hyperthyroidism and ophthalmopathy. Whole-study findings and limits: For ophthalmopathy, model prediction preceded onset by a median roughly 6.3 months.

Amplified TCR beta CDR3 regions derived from RNA transcripts. HTBI primers were the set used in a first-round RT-PCR of the TCR CDR3. In TCRdb, the multiplex PCR reads were re-called with MiXCR into one record per CDR3 protein. The data show hundreds of thousands of distinct CDR3 sequences, roughly 15% seen once. This clonotype came up a few times. The antigen is unknown. Each diagnosis was grounded in clinical symptoms, serum thyroxine and TRAb, thyroid ultrasound, and orbital computed tomography. Input material: blood. The TCR comes from a woman younger than 35 with Graves' hyperthyroidism.

CDR3 sequence: CASSVGPADYNEQFF. As DNA, the CDR3 is TGTGCCAGCAGCGTAGGTCCCGCCGACTACAATGAGCAGTTCTTC. The chain uses TRBV9 and TRBJ2-1; D unresolved. The CDR3 is 15 amino acids. With 0 bases removed from V and 3 bases from J, the gap between germline ends came to 10 bases. Germline values: CDR1 SGDLS, CDR2 YYNGEE.